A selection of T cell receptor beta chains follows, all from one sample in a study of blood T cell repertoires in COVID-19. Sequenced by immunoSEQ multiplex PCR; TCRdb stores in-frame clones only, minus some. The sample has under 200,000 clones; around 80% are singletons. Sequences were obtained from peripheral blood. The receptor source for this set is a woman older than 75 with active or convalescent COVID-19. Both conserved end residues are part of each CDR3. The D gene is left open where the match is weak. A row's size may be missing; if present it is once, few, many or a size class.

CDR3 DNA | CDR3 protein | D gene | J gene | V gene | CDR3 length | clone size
TGTGCCAGCAGTCGCACGGGCAATCAGCCCCAGCATTTT | CASSRTGNQPQHF | NA | TRBJ1-5 | TRBV12-3/TRBV12-4 | 13 | NA
TGTGCCAGCAGTTACGGACAAGTCTATGGCTACACCTTC | CASSYGQVYGYTF | NA | TRBJ1-2 | TRBV6-2/TRBV6-3 | 13 | NA
TGCGCCAGCAGCCAAGATCTCGCGCGGGGTATGTCCTACAATGAGCAGTTCTTC | CASSQDLARGMSYNEQFF | NA | TRBJ2-1 | TRBV4-3 | 18 | once
TGTGCCACCAGCAGAGGGGTAAACAGGGGGCTTAGGAACACTGAAGCTTTCTTT | CATSRGVNRGLRNTEAFF | TRBD1 | TRBJ1-1 | TRBV15 | 18 | NA
TGTGCCAGCAGGCGGACAGGGGACACCGGGGAGCTGTTTTTT | CASRRTGDTGELFF | TRBD1 | TRBJ2-2 | TRBV11-3 | 14 | NA
TGTGCCAGCAGTTTATACTCGACAGGGAGTTATGGCTACACCTTC | CASSLYSTGSYGYTF | TRBD1 | TRBJ1-2 | TRBV27 | 15 | NA
TGTGCCAGCCGCTCAGGGGCCCACAGGGGGCAAAATAATGAAAAACTGTTTTTT | CASRSGAHRGQNNEKLFF | TRBD1 | TRBJ1-4 | TRBV7-2 | 18 | NA
TGTGCCTGGAGGTCGACAGGGCTGAACACTGAAGCTTTCTTT | CAWRSTGLNTEAFF | TRBD1 | TRBJ1-1 | TRBV30 | 14 | once
TGTGCCAGCAGCTTATCCACAGACAGGGAACAGTACTTC | CASSLSTDREQYF | TRBD1 | TRBJ2-4 | TRBV11-1 | 13 | once
TGTGCCAGTAGTATCGCCCGTAACCTGGGGCAAAACATTCAGTACTTC | CASSIARNLGQNIQYF | NA | TRBJ2-4 | TRBV19 | 16 | NA
TGTGCCAGCAGTTACTCGATGGACATCTCGGTTCGGTCCTACGAGCAGTACTTC | CASSYSMDISVRSYEQYF | NA | TRBJ2-7 | TRBV6-2/TRBV6-3 | 18 | NA
TGTGCCAGCAGTAGGACGGGGTCTGAAGCTTTCTTT | CASSRTGSEAFF | NA | TRBJ1-1 | TRBV12-3/TRBV12-4 | 12 | few
TGTGCCAGCAGCTTGGGAGCGGGGGGCCCCCGCTCCTACGAGCAGTACTTC | CASSLGAGGPRSYEQYF | TRBD2 | TRBJ2-7 | TRBV13 | 17 | NA
TGCGCCAGCAGTGAGTCGGCCAGGGCCCTCTACGAGCAGTACTTC | CASSESARALYEQYF | NA | TRBJ2-7 | TRBV10-2 | 15 | NA
TGCGCCAGCAGTGAGCCGGACAGGGTCTCGGGGGTGGGGGTGAGCAATCAGCCCCAGCATTTT | CASSEPDRVSGVGVSNQPQHF | TRBD1 | TRBJ1-5 | TRBV10-1 | 21 | NA
TGTGCCAGCAGCTTAGGACAGGGGGCTTACGAGCAGTACTTC | CASSLGQGAYEQYF | TRBD1 | TRBJ2-7 | TRBV7-2 | 14 | NA
TGTGCCAGCAGCTGGACAGGGCTCAACTATGGCTACACCTTC | CASSWTGLNYGYTF | TRBD1 | TRBJ1-2 | TRBV11-2 | 14 | NA
TGTGCCAGCAGCCAAGACGCCCGGCAGGCTGGAAACACCATATATTTT | CASSQDARQAGNTIYF | NA | TRBJ1-3 | TRBV3-1/TRBV3-2 | 16 | NA
TGTGCCAGCTCACCACGAGTAGCGGGGGCCGGGGAGACCCAGTACTTC | CASSPRVAGAGETQYF | TRBD2 | TRBJ2-5 | TRBV18 | 16 | NA
TGTGCCAGCATCGCCCCGACAGGGGGCAATGGCTACACCTTC | CASIAPTGGNGYTF | TRBD1 | TRBJ1-2 | TRBV6-5 | 14 | NA
TGTGCCCCAAGGGGGGGGAATAATTCACCCCTCCACTTT | CAPRGGNNSPLHF | NA | TRBJ1-6 | TRBV7-9 | 13 | NA
TGCGCCAGCAGCCAAGATAAGGACAGCTCCTATGGCTACACCTTC | CASSQDKDSSYGYTF | NA | TRBJ1-2 | TRBV4-3 | 15 | NA
TGTGCCTCCTCCGCGGAAAATGGCAATCAGCCCCAGCATTTT | CASSAENGNQPQHF | NA | TRBJ1-5 | TRBV19 | 14 | NA
TGTGCCAGCAGATCACCGGGACAGGGGCTCTACGAGCAGTACTTC | CASRSPGQGLYEQYF | TRBD1 | TRBJ2-7 | TRBV28 | 15 | NA